Listed here is a single TCR beta chain. The CDR3 covers 16 residues. The germline gives CDR1 LGHDT, CDR2 YNNKEL (reference sequence). V shed 3 bases, J shed 5 bases, and the junction held 5 bases outside the gene matches. These data are taken from a study of blood T cell repertoires in COVID-19. About the research overall: Donors in the United States, Italy and Spain gave samples during acute or convalescent COVID-19. Nucleic acid was either cDNA or gDNA, and it came from T cells, B-cell-depleted T cells, or PBMCs.

Per the original methods: Cell counts per sample came from amplifying reference gene primers. Repertoires were generated with immunoSEQ multiplex PCR, while TCRdb's copy carries only in-frame clones and drops some. V and J calls and clone size are those listed in that table; D and trimming were worked out from the DNA. The data show roughly 150,000 clones, around four fifths seen once. Recruited during active infection, patients (from Seattle) were subsequently followed longitudinally. Sequencing was done on a sample of peripheral blood. The clonotype originates from a woman at least 80 years old with COVID-19, enrolled during active disease. This chain uses TRBV3-1 (or the pseudogene TRBV3-2) with TRBJ2-5; 14 positions match TRBD2. CDR3 in amino acids: CASSQTSGGAGETQYF. The CDR3 DNA sequence: TGTGCCAGCAGCCAGACTAGCGGGGGGGCCGGGGAGACCCAGTACTTC.